The present TCR beta chain was sequenced within a study of blood T cell repertoires in COVID-19 (dated by TCRdb to about 2020). With respect to the entire study: Samples from collaborators originated in the United States, Italy and Spain and spanned both the acute and convalescent phases of COVID-19. The prospective study material was composed of cDNA or gDNA derived from T cells, B-cell-depleted T cells, or PBMCs. The dataset comprised deeply sampled blood TCRbeta repertoires from subjects exposed to, actively infected with, or recovered from COVID-19. The repertoires were made available in a free public database intended to serve as a resource for research on the immune response to SARS-CoV-2. Samples were obtained from the ongoing ImmuneRACE study (first 160 participants) and from over 1,000 subjects provided by 6 global collaborators. The sample metadata nearly always contained a de-identified subject ID, COVID-19 status, age in years and sex. HLA class I and class II types, where available, came from metadata supplied by the sample provider rather than from assay-based typing.

One collaborating source in Seattle enrolled patients during active infection and followed them longitudinally through the course of disease. Whole blood was collected in K2EDTA tubes by collaborating institutions according to the institutions' own protocols. For TCRbeta analysis, collaborator samples were shipped as frozen whole blood, as isolated PBMCs, or as DNA extracted from either sample type. The CDR3 runs 13 residues from the cysteine to the phenylalanine. Left in the record is the CDR3 DNA by itself, 39 bases read in frame from the first base. Trimming takes 2 bases from V and 7 bases from J, and the germline ends sit 9 bases apart. CDR1 ENHRY and CDR2 SYGVKD are derived from the germline V gene. TCRbeta CDR3 regions were amplified from genomic DNA by means of the immunoSEQ Assay, a bias-controlled multiplex PCR. Turning to the authors' computational methods: The number of nucleated cells in each sample was estimated from the amplification of reference gene primers within the assay. To quantify the absolute abundance of each unique TCRbeta CDR3 rearrangement, sequence reads were collapsed and filtered. For each sample, productive Simpson clonality was calculated as the square root of Simpson's diversity index over productive rearrangements. What TCRdb holds here is the immuneACCESS table cut down to in-frame rearrangements. Part of the clones is not present; checked against another copy, under half of the missing clones reflect an unresolved V gene, and the others are unexplained. V, J and clone size derive from that table, while D and trimming were established from the DNA sequence. The sample contains around 150,000 clones, 84% of them found a single time. 8% to 9% of the sample rests with the top ten.

The study at large found these results: How much clinical and demographic metadata was included differed by source and by participant, and the metadata was provided uncurated.

On this clone itself: Its target antigen remains unknown. Per-base quality was not reported, and no clone a single base away is much larger than it.

The V gene is TRBV10-3 and the J gene is TRBJ1-3, with an unclear D gene assignment. The TCR was taken from a man younger than 40 with COVID-19, enrolled during active disease. The sample consisted of peripheral blood. The nucleotide sequence reads as follows: TGTGCCATCAGTGAGACAGATCCGAACACCATATATTTT. Its translation reads: CAISETDPNTIYF.